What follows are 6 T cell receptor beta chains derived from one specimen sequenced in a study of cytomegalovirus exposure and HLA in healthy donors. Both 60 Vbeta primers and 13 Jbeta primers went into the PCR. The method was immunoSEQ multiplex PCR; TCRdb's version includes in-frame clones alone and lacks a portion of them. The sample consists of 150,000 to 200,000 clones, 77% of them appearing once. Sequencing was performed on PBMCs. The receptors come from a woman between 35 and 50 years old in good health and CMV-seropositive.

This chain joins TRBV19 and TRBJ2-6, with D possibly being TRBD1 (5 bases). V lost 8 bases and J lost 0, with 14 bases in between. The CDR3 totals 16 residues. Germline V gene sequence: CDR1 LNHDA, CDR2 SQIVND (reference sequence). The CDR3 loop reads CASGSDTYSGANVLTF. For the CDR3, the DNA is TGTGCCAGTGGCTCGGACACCTACTCTGGGGCCAACGTCCTGACTTTC.

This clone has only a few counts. CDR3 coding DNA: TGTGCCAGCAGCTTGGAGTCCAGGAGCACAGATACGCAGTATTTT. Encoded protein: CASSLESRSTDTQYF. The chain links TRBV5-8 to TRBJ2-3, with D unclear. V lost 0 bases, J lost 0 bases, and 8 bases lay in between. The V gene's germline CDR1 is SGHTS and CDR2 YDEGEE. The CDR3 spans 15 residues.

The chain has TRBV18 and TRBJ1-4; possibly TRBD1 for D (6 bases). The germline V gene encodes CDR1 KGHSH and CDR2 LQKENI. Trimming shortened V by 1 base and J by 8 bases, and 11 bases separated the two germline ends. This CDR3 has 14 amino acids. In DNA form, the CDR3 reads TGTGCCAGCTCACCACAGGGGGTGGGCGAAAAACTGTTTTTT. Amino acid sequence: CASSPQGVGEKLFF.

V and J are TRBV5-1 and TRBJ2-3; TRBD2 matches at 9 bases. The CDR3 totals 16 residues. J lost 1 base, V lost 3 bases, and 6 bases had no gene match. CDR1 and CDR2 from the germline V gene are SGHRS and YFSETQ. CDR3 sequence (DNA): TGCGCCAGCAGCTCCTTAGCGGGAGAGGGCACAGATACGCAGTATTTT. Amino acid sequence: CASSSLAGEGTDTQYF.

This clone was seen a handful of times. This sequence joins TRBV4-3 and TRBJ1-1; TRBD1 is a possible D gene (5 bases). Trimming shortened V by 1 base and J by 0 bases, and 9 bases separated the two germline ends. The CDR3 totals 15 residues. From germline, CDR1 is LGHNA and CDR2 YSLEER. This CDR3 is CASSQGQLMNTEAFF. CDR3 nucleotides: TGCGCCAGCAGCCAAGGACAGCTGATGAACACTGAAGCTTTCTTT.

The CDR3 DNA reads as TGTGCCAGCAGCTTCCCGGGGGCGAACACCGGGGAGCTGTTTTTT. Its protein is CASSFPGANTGELFF. The chain has TRBV11-2 and TRBJ2-2; D perhaps matches TRBD2 (6 bases). Looked up from germline, CDR1 is SGHAT and CDR2 is FQNNGV. The V end lost 3 bases, the J end lost 0 bases, and 8 bases lay between the germline ends. This CDR3 has 15 amino acids.